Below are 12 T cell receptor beta chains sequenced from a single sample in a study of response to subunit inactivated influenza vaccine. A single record per CDR3 protein comes from TCRdb applying MiXCR to the RT-PCR reads. The sample contains around 470,000 distinct CDR3 sequences, 7.2% of which appear only once. Sequenced here: PBMCs from blood, sampled about 24 months after vaccination. Every receptor here comes from a man between 50 and 75 years old who received an inactivated influenza vaccine.

This clonotype appeared many times. CDR3 nucleotide sequence: TGTGCCAGCAGCTCCCGGACAGGGGACGAGCAGTACTTC. It yields the protein CASSSRTGDEQYF. The rearrangement joins TRBV7-8 to TRBJ2-7; 9 bases map to TRBD1. V was clipped by 4 bases and J by 5 bases; unmatched bases: 3. The V gene's germline CDR1 is SGHVS and CDR2 FQNEAQ. The CDR3 spans 13 residues. Full variable domain (remainder filled in from reference TRBV7-8 and TRBJ2-7): GAGVSQSPRYKVAKRGQDVALRCDPISGHVSLFWYQQALGQGPEFLTYFQNEAQLDKSGLPSDRFFAERPEGSVSTLKIQRTQQEDSAVYLCASSSRTGDEQYFGPGTRLTVT.

This clonotype has a count of ten or more. The rearrangement joins TRBV24-1 to TRBJ2-7; TRBD2 aligns across 9 bases. Trimming cost V 5 bases and J 3 bases; bases outside gene matches: 10. This CDR3 is 16 amino acids long. Germline loops: CDR1 KGHDR, CDR2 SFDVKD. This CDR3 is CATSAKTSGYGYEQYF. Written as DNA, the CDR3 is TGTGCCACCAGTGCCAAGACTAGCGGCTACGGCTACGAGCAGTACTTC.

This clonotype was seen ten or more times. V usage is TRBV27 and J usage is TRBJ2-1, with D perhaps TRBD2 (7 bases). V lost 4 bases and J lost 8, with 15 bases in between. This CDR3 spans 14 amino acids. The V gene's germline CDR1 is MNHEY and CDR2 SMNVEV (reference sequence). The DNA of the CDR3 is TGTGCCAGCAGTTCCGGTAGGGGGGGCGATGAGCAGTTCTTC. Protein: CASSSGRGGDEQFF.

This clonotype was counted at least ten times. V usage is TRBV3-1 and J usage is TRBJ1-1, with D tentatively TRBD1 (6 bases). Trimming shortened V by 4 bases and J by 1 base, and 13 bases separated the two germline ends. Germline lookup yields CDR1 LGHDT and CDR2 YNNKEL (reference sequence). The CDR3 length is 15 residues. The CDR3 here is CASSPGGIRNTEAFF. The CDR3 coding sequence is TGTGCCAGCAGCCCCGGGGGCATTAGGAACACTGAAGCTTTCTTT.

There are many counts of this clonotype. The chain employs TRBV20-1 and TRBJ2-3, with D maybe TRBD2 (5 bases). CDR1 and CDR2 from the germline V gene are DFQATT and SNEGSKA (reference sequence). V lost 1 base and J lost 1, with 12 bases in between. The CDR3 spans 15 residues. CDR3 sequence (DNA): TGCAGTGCTAGAGTTGCCGGGGTCCGCACAGATACGCAGTATTTT. Amino acid sequence: CSARVAGVRTDTQYF.

This clonotype was seen at least ten times. V usage is TRBV29-1 and J usage is TRBJ2-1; 7 bases match TRBD2. J was trimmed by 0 bases and V by 7 bases; bases with no gene match: 12. CDR1 and CDR2 (germline): SQVTM, ANQGSEA. The CDR3 consists of 16 residues. The CDR3 reads CSARPLAVSSYNEQFF. The DNA of the CDR3 is TGCAGCGCCCGGCCCCTAGCGGTTAGCTCCTACAATGAGCAGTTCTTC.

The V and J genes are TRBV7-8 and TRBJ2-1; TRBD1 matches 8 bases. V lost 5 bases, J lost 2 bases, and 14 bases stayed unmatched. Germline assignment: CDR1 SGHVS and CDR2 FQNEAQ. There are 18 residues in the CDR3. The CDR3 sequence is CASSPTTRGRIPYNEQFF. CDR3 bases: TGTGCCAGCAGCCCCACAACCAGGGGGCGTATTCCCTACAATGAGCAGTTCTTC.

This clonotype was seen ten or more times. This chain joins TRBV12-3 or TRBV12-4 and TRBJ1-4, with a tentative D call TRBD1 (5 bases). The CDR3 sequence is 17 residues long. The V and J ends lost 5 bases and 7 bases respectively, with 23 bases between them. CDR3 in DNA: TGTGCCAGCAGTCGAACTGCGAACAGGCTGCGGGGTGAAAAACTGTTTTTT. Translating it yields CASSRTANRLRGEKLFF.

This clonotype was seen only a few times. The genes are TRBV3-1 and TRBJ1-2; 8 nucleotides line up with TRBD1. V was pared by 0 bases and J by 6 bases, with 6 bases of the junction left unmatched. Per the germline V gene, CDR1 is LGHDT and CDR2 is YNNKEL (reference sequence). The CDR3 sequence is 15 residues long. Here the CDR3 reads CASSQDLVRGHGYTF. As DNA, the CDR3 is TGTGCCAGCAGCCAAGATCTTGTCAGGGGGCATGGCTACACCTTC. Using reference TRBV3-1 and TRBJ1-2 for the parts outside the CDR3, the full variable domain is DTAVSQTPKYLVTQMGNDKSIKCEQNLGHDTMYWYKQDSKKFLKIMFSYNNKELIINETVPNRFSPKSPDKAHLNLHINSLELGDSAVYFCASSQDLVRGHGYTFGSGTRLTVV.

The genes are TRBV12-3 or TRBV12-4 and TRBJ1-5; D uncertain. The CDR3 is 15 residues long. Trimming took 1 base from V and 1 from J, leaving 8 bases between them. The CDR3 bases are TGTGCCAGCAGTTTAGACCTACTGAGCAATCAGCCCCAGCATTTT. As protein: CASSLDLLSNQPQHF.

The CDR3 sequence is CASSFDPGTLYNEQFF. The CDR3 DNA reads TGCGCCAGCAGCTTTGATCCAGGGACACTATACAATGAGCAGTTCTTC. The gene calls are TRBV5-1 and TRBJ2-1; a possible D gene is TRBD1 (6 bases). Germline V lookup: CDR1 SGHRS, CDR2 YFSETQ. Trimming took off 2 bases at V and 4 bases at J, with 16 bases between the two ends. The CDR3 covers 16 residues.

This clonotype appeared many times. This chain uses TRBV11-2 with TRBJ2-1, with TRBD2 identical over 10 bases. With V trimmed by 5 bases and J by 4 bases, 8 bases remained unmatched. The germline V gene encodes CDR1 SGHAT and CDR2 FQNNGV. The CDR3 is 16 amino acids. CDR3 residues: CASSPSPSGGYNEQFF. The CDR3, as DNA: TGTGCCAGCAGCCCCTCACCTAGCGGGGGATACAATGAGCAGTTCTTC.